The entry below gives a single T cell receptor beta chain sequence along with its context. This entry is derived from a study of blood T cell repertoires in COVID-19. Study details: Samples came from the United States, Italy and Spain, spanning acute and convalescent COVID-19.

Original data processing: The assay estimated nucleated cells by amplifying reference gene primers. The protocol was immunoSEQ multiplex PCR, while the TCRdb copy is restricted to in-frame clones and leaves out a portion. V and J calls and clone size are copied from that table; D and trimming were computed from the DNA. The table records approximately 530,000 clones, 85% to 90% of them present only once. Germline V lookup: CDR1 KGHSH, CDR2 LQKENI. The CDR3 has 13 amino acids. V shed 3 bases and J shed 8 bases, with 11 bases lying between them. The sequence was obtained from a woman between 45 and 65 years old with COVID-19, enrolled during active disease. The sequenced sample consisted of peripheral blood. The chain couples TRBV18 to TRBJ2-1, with D tentatively TRBD1 (5 bases). Here the CDR3 reads CASSPDAGYEQFF. CDR3 in DNA: TGTGCCAGCTCACCCGATGCAGGGTATGAGCAGTTCTTC.